These 2 T cell receptor beta chains came from one sample sequenced in a study of T cell repertoires in cytomegalovirus infection. In TCRdb, the reads were re-called with MiXCR into one record per CDR3 protein. In the table there are about 830,000 distinct CDR3 sequences, 32% of which are singletons. No antigens are known for them. The sample here was cultured CD8+ T cells from PBMCs, taken from culture after CMV antigen stimulation. The receptors originated from a human donor in good health (CMV status not recorded). Some clones in this sample may be carry-over from other donors' samples.

This clonotype was detected only once. This chain links TRBV2 with TRBJ1-6; possible D gene TRBD1, 5 bases. Between the trimmed V and J ends, which lost 3 bases and 4 bases, there was a span of 7 bases. The germline V gene encodes CDR1 SNHLY and CDR2 FYNNEI. CDR3 length: 14 residues. The CDR3 spells CASSEGQYNSPLHF. The CDR3 DNA sequence: TGTGCCAGCAGTGAGGGGCAGTATAATTCACCCCTCCACTTT.

This clonotype came up many times. This rearrangement joins TRBV7-6 to TRBJ1-5, with D maybe TRBD1 (5 bases). V gave up 5 bases and J gave up 1 base, with 6 bases separating them. CDR1 is SGHVS and CDR2 is FNYEAQ in the germline V gene. This CDR3 comprises 13 residues. CDR3 DNA sequence: TGTGCCAGCAGCCGGGGCAGCAATCAGCCCCAGCATTTT. It codes for CASSRGSNQPQHF. Using reference TRBV7-6 and TRBJ1-5 for the parts outside the CDR3, the full variable domain is GAGVSQSPRYKVTKRGQDVALRCDPISGHVSLYWYRQALGQGPEFLTYFNYEAQQDKSGLPNDRFSAERPEGSISTLTIQRTEQRDSAMYRCASSRGSNQPQHFGDGTRLSIL.